The sample holds a few counts of the clone carrying this TCR beta chain. Its antigen is currently unknown. CDR1 is MNHNS, CDR2 SASEGT, per germline. The J segment lost 1 base and the V segment lost 5 bases, leaving 3 bases of the junction unmatched. The CDR3 spans 15 residues. Time point in this sample: pre-sensitization, week 0. Treatment defined: therapeutic diphenylcyclopropenone sensitization with weekly scalp DPC. TCRdb redid the calling of the RACE reads with MiXCR, one entry per CDR3 protein. The table shows around 350,000 distinct CDR3 sequences, with 5% to 6.5% occurring only once. This sample stems from a study of human T cells and chemical hapten exposure. Background on the study: Investigators sensitized approximately 2 cm by approximately 2 cm of upper inner arm skin with 2% DPC. Women made up most patients, who had alopecia areata, totalis or universalis. The study, taken as a whole, reports: Significantly greater numbers of large CDR3 similarity clusters came from expanded TCRs than from controls. The immune response of these alopecia patients might not match healthy individuals'.

The clonotype was recovered from a woman younger than 30 with alopecia areata. Some clones in this sample may be carry-over from other donors' samples. Sequencing was performed on whole blood, taken in connection with sensitization to the hapten diphenylcyclopropenone (DPC). V usage is TRBV6-1 and J usage is TRBJ2-2; 8 positions match TRBD1. The CDR3, as DNA: TGTGCCAGCAGTAACGGACAGGGGAACACCGGGGAGCTGTTTTTT. It specifies CASSNGQGNTGELFF.